This T cell receptor (beta chain) is drawn from a study of shared clonotypes between healthy human individuals. This clone has just a few counts. This CDR3 contains 12 residues. The V gene's germline CDR1 is SEHNR and CDR2 FQNEAQ (reference sequence). The V gene lost 2 bases and the J gene lost 7 bases, with 8 bases spanning the gap. Here immunoSEQ multiplex PCR was the method, and the copy in TCRdb shows in-frame clones only, minus some. The data contain approximately 1.5 million clones, less than 99% of them singletons. The gene calls are TRBV7-9 and TRBJ1-2; no reliable D call. Material for sequencing was naive CD4+ T cells sorted from blood. Subset reported: CD45RA+ positively selected. The TCR was taken from a man between 25 and 39 years old in good health. The CDR3 region is CASSLNLGGYTF. DNA of the CDR3: TGTGCCAGCAGCTTAAATCTAGGTGGCTACACCTTC.